Below, 28 T cell receptor beta chains from the same sample are listed, as sequenced in a study of T cells expressing NK-cell markers. From its re-call of the 5' RACE reads, TCRdb lists each CDR3 protein once, without DNA. The sample holds more than 250,000 distinct CDR3 sequences. The sequenced sample consisted of blood T cells: a sorted CD56 or NKG2C T cell subset, CD4+ or CD8+ T cells, or bulk PBMC T cells (not recorded which). Receptor source: a man between 18 and 35 years old in good health.

The genes are TRBV27 and TRBJ2-1; checking the TCRdb D call of TRBD1 is not possible without DNA. CDR3 size: 17 residues. Germline V gives CDR1 MNHEY, CDR2 SMNVEV (reference sequence). The CDR3 here is CASSYTYPGQGSNEQFF.

The genes are TRBV29-1 and TRBJ2-3; the TCRdb call, TRBD1, lacks DNA for checking. The CDR3 runs to 13 residues. The germline gives CDR1 SQVTM, CDR2 ANQGSEA. The CDR3 loop is CSVEAQGVDTQYF.

The chain recombines TRBV7-2 with TRBJ2-5; without DNA, the TCRdb call of TRBD2 cannot be checked. Germline V gene lookup returns CDR1 SGHTA and CDR2 FQGNSA. The CDR3 length is 13 residues. This CDR3 is CASGGLAGETQYF.

The chain carries TRBV7-2 and TRBJ2-3; TCRdb gives TRBD2 as the D gene, but with no DNA this cannot be confirmed. CDR3 length: 16 residues. From germline, CDR1 is SGHTA and CDR2 FQGNSA. Here the CDR3 reads CASSAQGGTLTDTQYF.

J is TRBJ2-1 and V is TRBV7-2; TCRdb proposes TRBD1, but this gene call is untestable without DNA. The CDR3 loop spans 15 amino acids. Germline V gene sequence: CDR1 SGHTA, CDR2 FQGNSA. Here the CDR3 reads CASRIGALQYNEQFF.

This chain connects TRBV4-2 to TRBJ2-2. The germline V gene has CDR1 LGHNA and CDR2 YNFKEQ. This CDR3 has 15 residues. The chain's CDR3 is CASSQVRLEGGELFF.

The gene calls are TRBV5-4 and TRBJ2-5; checking the TCRdb D call of TRBD2 is not possible without DNA. CDR3 length: 16 residues. CDR1 SGHNT and CDR2 YYREEE come from the germline V gene (reference sequence). This CDR3 is CASSLEASGMGETQYF.

The J gene is TRBJ2-5, the V gene TRBV12-3 or TRBV12-4; checking the TCRdb D call of TRBD2 is not possible without DNA. The CDR3 consists of 14 residues. CDR3 sequence reads: CASSTTSVQETQYF.

The chain has TRBV20-1 and TRBJ2-6; TCRdb picks TRBD1, but there is no DNA to check that call. The germline CDR1 and CDR2 sequences are DFQATT and SNEGSKA (reference sequence). CDR3 length equals 14 residues. CDR3 sequence reads: CSAALDAGANVLTF.

J is TRBJ2-5 and V is TRBV20-1; TCRdb returns TRBD1, unconfirmable since there is no DNA. Germline V gene lookup returns CDR1 DFQATT and CDR2 SNEGSKA (reference sequence). The CDR3 contains 13 residues. CDR3 in amino acids: CSATMDSLGTQYF.

The V and J genes are TRBV29-1 and TRBJ2-5; TCRdb lists TRBD1, though no DNA is available to test this call. The germline gives CDR1 SQVTM, CDR2 ANQGSEA. The CDR3 is 14 residues long. CDR3: CSVVARVPQETQYF. Based on the CDR3 plus reference TRBV29-1 and TRBJ2-5, the full variable domain is SAVISQKPSRDICQRGTSLTIQCQVDSQVTMMFWYRQQPGQSLTLIATANQGSEATYESGFVIDKFPISRPNLTFSTLTVSNMSPEDSSIYLCSVVARVPQETQYFGPGTRLLVL.

This sequence joins TRBV29-1 and TRBJ2-3; TCRdb gives TRBD2 as the D gene, but with no DNA this cannot be confirmed. CDR3 length: 12 amino acids. Per the germline V gene, CDR1 is SQVTM and CDR2 is ANQGSEA. The chain's CDR3 is CSASKATDTQYF.

This chain links TRBV10-3 with TRBJ2-1; checking the TCRdb D call of TRBD2 is not possible without DNA. This CDR3 spans 11 amino acids. Germline V lookup: CDR1 ENHRY, CDR2 SYGVKD. CDR3: CASTSSNEQFF.

The chain has TRBV5-1 and TRBJ2-1; TCRdb reports TRBD1, a call that lacks DNA to check it against. The length of the CDR3 is 15 residues. Germline values: CDR1 SGHRS, CDR2 YFSETQ. This CDR3 reads CASQPGDRNYNEQFF.

The genes are TRBV20-1 and TRBJ2-1; the D call of TRBD2 rests on TCRdb alone, since no DNA is present to check it. CDR3 length equals 17 residues. CDR1 and CDR2 (germline): DFQATT, SNEGSKA (reference sequence). CDR3: CSARGLAGVGSYNEQFF.

This chain joins TRBV29-1 and TRBJ2-1; TCRdb picks TRBD2, but there is no DNA to check that call. This CDR3 region has 14 residues. CDR1 SQVTM and CDR2 ANQGSEA come from the germline V gene. The CDR3 sequence is CSVGKRLADNEQFF.

The V gene is TRBV20-1, the J gene TRBJ2-5; lacking DNA, the TRBD1 call made by TCRdb goes unchecked. Germline V gene sequence: CDR1 DFQATT, CDR2 SNEGSKA (reference sequence). This CDR3 spans 15 amino acids. The CDR3 loop reads CSARGSGTGGQTQYF.

V gene TRBV7-4 combines with J gene TRBJ2-7. CDR3 size: 15 residues. Germline V gives CDR1 SGHVT, CDR2 SQSDAQ. This CDR3 reads CASSFLKGIPYEQYF.

The chain combines TRBV12-3 or TRBV12-4 with TRBJ2-4; lacking DNA, the TRBD1 call made by TCRdb goes unchecked. CDR3 length: 19 amino acids. The CDR3 protein is CASSETGGRDPLAKNIQYF.

This sequence joins TRBV11-2 and TRBJ2-2. The germline V gene encodes CDR1 SGHAT and CDR2 FQNNGV. CDR3 length: 14 amino acids. The CDR3 sequence is CASSLDWTTGELFF.

The genes are TRBV7-9 and TRBJ2-3; TCRdb selects TRBD1, and the lack of DNA leaves this call unchecked. The CDR3 is 16 amino acids. CDR1 is SEHNR and CDR2 is FQNEAQ in the germline V gene (reference sequence). CDR3 sequence reads: CASSLRGTGETDTQYF.

This rearrangement joins TRBV7-2 to TRBJ2-3; the TRBD2 assignment by TCRdb is unverifiable without DNA. Germline CDR1 reads SGHTA; CDR2 reads FQGNSA. The CDR3 is 15 amino acids. The CDR3 protein is CASSDGLAGGNTQYF.

The V and J genes are TRBV4-3 and TRBJ1-5; without DNA, the TCRdb call of TRBD1 cannot be checked. CDR1 is LGHNA, CDR2 YSLEER, per germline. This CDR3 comprises 14 residues. The CDR3 loop is CASSLHTRVSPQHF.

The chain recombines TRBV5-1 with TRBJ2-1; as DNA is missing, the TRBD2 call by TCRdb cannot be tested. Germline V CDR1 and CDR2: SGHRS, YFSETQ. The CDR3 totals 16 residues. The CDR3 sequence is CASSLVVGGGIDEQFF.

This rearrangement joins TRBV12-3 or TRBV12-4 to TRBJ1-1; with no DNA, the TCRdb D assignment of TRBD1 cannot be verified. The CDR3 has 15 amino acids. CDR3 loop: CASSLGDRGGTEAFF.

This rearrangement joins TRBV12-3 or TRBV12-4 to TRBJ2-7; TCRdb names TRBD2, which stays unverified in the absence of DNA. CDR3 length equals 14 residues. The CDR3 sequence: CASSLTSGPHEQYF.

This chain links TRBV12-3 or TRBV12-4 with TRBJ2-3. The CDR3 consists of 15 residues. This CDR3 reads CASSGFGDRTDTQYF.

The V gene is TRBV27, the J gene TRBJ2-1; TCRdb proposes TRBD2, but this gene call is untestable without DNA. CDR3 length equals 15 residues. Germline assignment: CDR1 MNHEY and CDR2 SMNVEV (reference sequence). This chain's CDR3 is CASSLTPGLFNEQFF.